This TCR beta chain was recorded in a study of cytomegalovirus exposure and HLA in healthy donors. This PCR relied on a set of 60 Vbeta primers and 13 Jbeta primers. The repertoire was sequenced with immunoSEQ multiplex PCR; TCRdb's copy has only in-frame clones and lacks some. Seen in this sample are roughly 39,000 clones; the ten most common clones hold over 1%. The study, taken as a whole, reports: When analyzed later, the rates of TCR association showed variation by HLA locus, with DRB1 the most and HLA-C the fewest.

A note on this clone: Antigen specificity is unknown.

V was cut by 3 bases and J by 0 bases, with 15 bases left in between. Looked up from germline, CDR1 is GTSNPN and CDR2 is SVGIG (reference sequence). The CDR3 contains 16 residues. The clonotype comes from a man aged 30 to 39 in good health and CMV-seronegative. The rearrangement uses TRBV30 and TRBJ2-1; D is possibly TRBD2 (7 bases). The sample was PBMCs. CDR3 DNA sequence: TGTGCCTGGAGACTGGGGGGCGGGAGCTCCTACAATGAGCAGTTCTTC. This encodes CAWRLGGGSSYNEQFF.